This T cell receptor (beta chain) came from a study of early T cells in non-severe SARS-CoV-2 infection. The CDR3 is 15 amino acids. Per germline, CDR1 LGHNA and CDR2 YNFKEQ. V dropped 0 bases and J dropped 9; count of bases not matched to a gene: 4. As regards this clonotype: Its specificity is unknown.

TCRdb redid the calling of the 5' RACE reads with MiXCR, one entry per CDR3 protein. Here the sample spans tens of thousands of distinct CDR3 sequences, about 9.1% being singletons. Overall study findings and caveats: A preference for anti-spike CD8 responses marked VDJdb matching, which missed private and CD4 specificities.

Sequenced: whole blood. The chain has TRBV4-2 and TRBJ2-1; 11 nucleotides agree with TRBD2. The clonotype comes from an adult who was a healthcare worker with PCR-confirmed SARS-CoV-2 infection or an uninfected control (not recorded which). This CDR3 is CASSQDLAGGFEQFF. Written as DNA, the CDR3 is TGTGCCAGCAGCCAAGACCTAGCGGGAGGATTTGAGCAGTTCTTC.